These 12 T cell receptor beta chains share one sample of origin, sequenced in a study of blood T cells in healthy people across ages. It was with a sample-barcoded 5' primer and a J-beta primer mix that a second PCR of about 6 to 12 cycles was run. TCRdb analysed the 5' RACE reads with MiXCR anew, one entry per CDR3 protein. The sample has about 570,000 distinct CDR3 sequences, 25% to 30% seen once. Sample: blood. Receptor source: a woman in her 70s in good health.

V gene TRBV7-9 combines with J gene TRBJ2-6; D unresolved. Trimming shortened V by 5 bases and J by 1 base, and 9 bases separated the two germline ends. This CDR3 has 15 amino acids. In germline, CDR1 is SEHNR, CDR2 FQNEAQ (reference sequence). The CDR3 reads CASSKDISGANVLTF. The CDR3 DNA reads TGTGCCAGCAGCAAAGACATATCTGGGGCCAACGTCCTGACTTTC.

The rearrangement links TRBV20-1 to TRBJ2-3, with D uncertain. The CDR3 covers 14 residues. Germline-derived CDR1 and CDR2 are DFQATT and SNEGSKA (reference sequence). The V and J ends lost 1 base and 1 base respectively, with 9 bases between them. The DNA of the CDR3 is TGCAGTGCTAGAGCGGCCTCTCGCACAGATACGCAGTATTTT. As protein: CSARAASRTDTQYF.

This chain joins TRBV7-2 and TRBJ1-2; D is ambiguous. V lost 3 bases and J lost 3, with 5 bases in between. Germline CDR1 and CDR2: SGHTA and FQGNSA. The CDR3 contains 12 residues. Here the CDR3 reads CASSFADYGYTF. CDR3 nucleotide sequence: TGTGCCAGCAGCTTCGCGGACTATGGCTACACCTTC.

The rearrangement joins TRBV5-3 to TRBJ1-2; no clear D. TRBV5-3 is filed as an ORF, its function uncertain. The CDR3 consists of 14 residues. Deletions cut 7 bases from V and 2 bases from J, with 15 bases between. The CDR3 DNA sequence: TGTGCCAGACGCGGGCCAGCGGAAAACTATGGCTACACCTTC. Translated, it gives CARRGPAENYGYTF.

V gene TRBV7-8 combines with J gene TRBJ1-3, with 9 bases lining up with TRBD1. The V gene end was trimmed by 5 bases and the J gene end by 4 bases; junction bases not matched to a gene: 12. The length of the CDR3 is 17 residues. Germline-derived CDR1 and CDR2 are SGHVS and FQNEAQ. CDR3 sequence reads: CASSLRVQGAGGNTIYF. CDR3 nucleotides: TGTGCCAGCAGCCTACGGGTACAGGGGGCTGGAGGAAACACCATATATTTT. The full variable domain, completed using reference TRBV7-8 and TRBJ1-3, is GAGVSQSPRYKVAKRGQDVALRCDPISGHVSLFWYQQALGQGPEFLTYFQNEAQLDKSGLPSDRFFAERPEGSVSTLKIQRTQQEDSAVYLCASSLRVQGAGGNTIYFGEGSWLTVV.

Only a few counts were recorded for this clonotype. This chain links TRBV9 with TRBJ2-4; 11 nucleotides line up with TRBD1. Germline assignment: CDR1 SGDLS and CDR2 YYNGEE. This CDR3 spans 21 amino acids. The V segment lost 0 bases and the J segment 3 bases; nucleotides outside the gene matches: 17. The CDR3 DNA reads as TGTGCCAGCAGCGTAGACGAGCTCCGGACAGGGGGCGGTGTTGACAAAAACATTCAGTACTTC. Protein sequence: CASSVDELRTGGGVDKNIQYF.

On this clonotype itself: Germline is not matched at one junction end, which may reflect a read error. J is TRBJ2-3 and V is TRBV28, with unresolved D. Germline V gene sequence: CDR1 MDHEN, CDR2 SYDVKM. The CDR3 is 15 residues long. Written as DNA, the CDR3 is TGTGCCAACAGTTTATTCTGGGATTCTACAGATACGCAGTATTTT. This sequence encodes CANSLFWDSTDTQYF.

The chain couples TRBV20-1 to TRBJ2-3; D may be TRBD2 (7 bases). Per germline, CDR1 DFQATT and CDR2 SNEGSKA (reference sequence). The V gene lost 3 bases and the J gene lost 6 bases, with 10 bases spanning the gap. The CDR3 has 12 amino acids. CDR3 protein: CSASGGLDTQYF. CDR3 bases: TGCAGTGCTAGCGGGGGGCTTGATACGCAGTATTTT.

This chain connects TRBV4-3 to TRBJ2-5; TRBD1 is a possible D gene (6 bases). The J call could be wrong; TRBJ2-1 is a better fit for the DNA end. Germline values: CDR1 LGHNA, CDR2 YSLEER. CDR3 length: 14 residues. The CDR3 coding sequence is TGCGCCAGCAGCCAAACCGGACAGTTGGATGAGCAGTTCTTC. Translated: CASSQTGQLDEQFF.

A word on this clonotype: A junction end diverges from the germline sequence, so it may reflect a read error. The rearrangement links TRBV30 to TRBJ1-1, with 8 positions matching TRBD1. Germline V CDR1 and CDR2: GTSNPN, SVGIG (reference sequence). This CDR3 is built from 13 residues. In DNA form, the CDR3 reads TGCGGGTGGGTCGGACAGGGGAACACTGAAGCTTTCTTT. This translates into CGWVGQGNTEAFF.

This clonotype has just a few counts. The CDR3 nucleotides read TGCAGTGCTATCCAGGACAGTCGCCCTAACTATGGCTACACCTTC. This gives the protein CSAIQDSRPNYGYTF. The chain links TRBV20-1 to TRBJ1-2; perhaps TRBD1 as D (6 bases). Trimming stripped 4 bases from V and 0 bases from J, with 15 bases between. CDR3 length equals 15 residues. CDR1 and CDR2 from the germline V gene are DFQATT and SNEGSKA (reference sequence).

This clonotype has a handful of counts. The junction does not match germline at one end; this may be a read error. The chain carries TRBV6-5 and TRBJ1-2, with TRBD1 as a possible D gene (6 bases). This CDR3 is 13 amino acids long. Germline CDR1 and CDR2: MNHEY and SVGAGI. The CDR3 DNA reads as TGTGCCAGCAGGTCAGGGGAGGCCTATGGCTACGCCTTC. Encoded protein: CASRSGEAYGYAF.